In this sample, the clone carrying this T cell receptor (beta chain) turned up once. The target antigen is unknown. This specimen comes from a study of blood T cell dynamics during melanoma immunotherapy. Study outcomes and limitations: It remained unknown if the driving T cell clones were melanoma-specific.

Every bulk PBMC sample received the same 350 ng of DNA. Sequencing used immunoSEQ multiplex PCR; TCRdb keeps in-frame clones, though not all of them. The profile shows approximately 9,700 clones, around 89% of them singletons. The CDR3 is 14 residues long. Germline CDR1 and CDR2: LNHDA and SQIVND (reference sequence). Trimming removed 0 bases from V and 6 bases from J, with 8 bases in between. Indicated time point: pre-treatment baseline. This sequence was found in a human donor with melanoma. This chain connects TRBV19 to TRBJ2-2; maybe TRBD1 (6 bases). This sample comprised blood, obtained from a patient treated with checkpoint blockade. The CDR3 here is CASSIDRGSGELFF. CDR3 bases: TGTGCCAGTAGTATAGACAGGGGTTCCGGGGAGCTGTTTTTT.